These 10 T cell receptor beta chains originate from one sample sequenced in a study of regulatory T cells in long-lasting Graves disease. As for time point: persistent/refractory GD, antithyroid drugs over 5 years with positive TRAb. PBMC-extracted RNA yielded the TCR library. Arm-PCR of CDR3 regions and iRepertoire HTBI primers were used to build TCR beta libraries. MiXCR, run by TCRdb on the multiplex PCR reads, gives a single entry per CDR3 protein. Of 350,000 to 450,000 distinct CDR3 sequences listed, roughly 24% are singletons. The material sequenced was peripheral blood mononuclear cells (PBMCs), taken when the disease was refractory, from a patient treated with antithyroid drugs. These receptor sequences come from a woman aged 40 to 50 with Graves disease.

In its sample, this clonotype was seen many times. The chain employs TRBV20-1 and TRBJ1-5, with 7 bases that match TRBD1. CDR3 length equals 13 residues. The junction had 3 bases not matched to a gene; V was cut back by 2 bases and J by 5 bases. The germline gives CDR1 DFQATT, CDR2 SNEGSKA (reference sequence). The CDR3 DNA sequence: TGCAGTGCTAGACCAGGGGGTGATCAGCCCCAGCATTTT. It codes for CSARPGGDQPQHF.

This clonotype has more than one count but fewer than ten. DNA for the CDR3: TGTGCCAGCAGCCCCCCCGGGACTTCTTCGGTTAGACACGAGCAGTACTTC. Translating it yields CASSPPGTSSVRHEQYF. V usage is TRBV7-9 and J usage is TRBJ2-7; possibly TRBD2 for D (6 bases). Germline V gives CDR1 SEHNR, CDR2 FQNEAQ (reference sequence). The CDR3 has 17 amino acids. Trimming left V 5 bases short and J 5 bases short, with 25 bases between.

This clonotype was picked up a small number of times. The chain carries TRBV11-1 and TRBJ2-1; D is unresolved. This CDR3 contains 13 residues. V was trimmed by 5 bases and J by 3 bases, leaving 8 bases between them. CDR1 is SGHAT and CDR2 is FQDESV in the germline V gene (reference sequence). DNA for the CDR3: TGTGCCAGCAGCCTCTCCATCTACAATGAGCAGTTCTTC. It encodes CASSLSIYNEQFF. The full variable domain, its missing parts supplied by reference TRBV11-1 and TRBJ2-1, is EAEVAQSPRYKITEKSQAVAFWCDPISGHATLYWYRQILGQGPELLVQFQDESVVDDSQLPKDRFSAERLKGVDSTLKIQPAELGDSAMYLCASSLSIYNEQFFGPGTRLTVL.

This clonotype showed up just a few times. V usage is TRBV19 and J usage is TRBJ1-1; no reliable D call. V was trimmed by 10 bases and J by 6 bases, leaving 30 bases between them. CDR1 is LNHDA, CDR2 SQIVND, per germline (reference sequence). The CDR3 runs 17 residues. CDR3 amino acids: CATSISGLESADPEAFF. CDR3 bases: TGTGCCACGAGCATTTCTGGACTGGAGTCTGCGGACCCTGAAGCTTTCTTT.

In its sample, this clonotype was seen a few times. The rearrangement joins TRBV28 to TRBJ2-2; D is perhaps TRBD1 or TRBD2 (6 bases each). In germline, CDR1 is MDHEN, CDR2 SYDVKM. This CDR3 contains 15 residues. V lost 3 bases and J lost 4, with 12 bases in between. CDR3 nucleotide sequence: TGTGCCAGCAGTTTGGGGGGCCGCTTCACCGGGGAGCTGTTTTTT. Translated: CASSLGGRFTGELFF.

This clonotype was counted many times. V and J are TRBV28 and TRBJ1-5, with D possibly being TRBD1 (5 bases). There are 15 residues in the CDR3. The V and J ends lost 3 bases and 6 bases respectively, with 15 bases between them. CDR1 and CDR2 (germline): MDHEN, SYDVKM. The CDR3 sequence: CASSFSRQGPQPQHF. In DNA, the CDR3 is TGTGCCAGCAGTTTTTCCCGGCAGGGACCTCAGCCCCAGCATTTT. Based on the CDR3 plus reference TRBV28 and TRBJ1-5, the full variable domain is DVKVTQSSRYLVKRTGEKVFLECVQDMDHENMFWYRQDPGLGLRLIYFSYDVKMKEKGDIPEGYSVSREKKERFSLILESASTNQTSMYLCASSFSRQGPQPQHFGDGTRLSIL.

This clonotype has a count of ten or more. This sequence joins TRBV27 and TRBJ1-1; 9 bases match TRBD1. Germline lookup yields CDR1 MNHEY and CDR2 SMNVEV (reference sequence). V trimming: 6 bases; J trimming: 4 bases; junction bases outside the gene matches: 3. The CDR3 is 13 residues long. The CDR3 sequence is CASRDRGFTEAFF. CDR3 bases: TGTGCCAGCAGAGACAGGGGGTTCACTGAAGCTTTCTTT.

This clonotype was picked up many times. The genes are TRBV27 and TRBJ1-5; D is unresolved. The V gene's germline CDR1 is MNHEY and CDR2 SMNVEV (reference sequence). Trimming left V 6 bases short and J 6 bases short, with 6 bases between. CDR3 length: 11 amino acids. The CDR3 loop reads CASRDRQPQHF. The CDR3 coding sequence is TGTGCCAGCAGGGATCGTCAGCCCCAGCATTTT.

Turning to this clonotype: A much larger clone lies one base from this, so it may be a read error. V and J are TRBV20-1 and TRBJ2-1, with D hard to call. V lost 8 bases and J 2 bases, leaving 16 bases between the germline ends. CDR3 size: 14 residues. Looked up from germline, CDR1 is DFQATT and CDR2 is SNEGSKA (reference sequence). The CDR3 DNA reads as TGCAGTACACTTGAAGCCCTAACCTACAATGAGCAGTTCTTC. This sequence encodes CSTLEALTYNEQFF.

At least ten counts were recorded for this clonotype. The rearrangement uses TRBV3-1 and TRBJ2-5; D is ambiguous. The CDR3 is made up of 15 amino acids. The V gene lost 7 bases and the J gene lost 2 bases, with 17 bases spanning the gap. Germline CDR1 LGHDT, CDR2 YNNKEL (reference sequence). CDR3 region: CASTPPEAEQETQYF. The CDR3 nucleotides are TGTGCCAGCACCCCGCCAGAGGCAGAGCAAGAGACCCAGTACTTC.